This T cell receptor (beta chain) was obtained from a study of graft-versus-host responses after intestinal transplantation. Study information: The whole recipient group had anti-thymocyte globulin induction followed by tacrolimus and steroids for about three years.

The germline gives CDR1 MGHRA, CDR2 YSYEKL. This CDR3 comprises 15 residues. A note on this clone: Its antigen is unknown. The junction does not match germline at one end; this may be a read error.

The assay was immunoSEQ multiplex PCR, and TCRdb's table has in-frame clones only and misses some. The data contain 40,000 or so clones, around 94% of them singletons. Study findings and constraints: The authors found GvH clones in recipient marrow, some appearing first in ileum or blood.

Material: PBMCs, obtained 16 days after intestinal transplant. The chain links TRBV4-1 to TRBJ2-7; TRBD2 aligns across 9 bases. The TCR sequence derives from a human patient who received an intestinal transplant, so some T cells may come from the graft donor. CDR3 bases: TGTGCCAGCAGCCAGGAACTAGCGGGCGGTTACGAGCAGTACTTC. It yields the protein CASSQELAGGYEQYF.